What follows are 11 T cell receptor beta chains derived from one specimen sequenced in a study of OX40 agonist ivuxolimab in advanced cancers. Here immunoSEQ multiplex PCR was the method, and the copy in TCRdb shows in-frame clones only, minus some. Counted here are some 19,000 clones, 79% occurring once; the ten biggest clones make up around 33%. Sample: CD4+ or CD8+ T cells sorted from blood, taken in a trial of the OX40 agonist ivuxolimab. The receptor source for this set is an adult with an advanced solid tumor such as melanoma, head and neck, liver or kidney cancer.

This rearrangement joins TRBV28 to TRBJ2-5; a possible D gene is TRBD1 (7 bases). V was trimmed by 5 bases and J by 3 bases, leaving 13 bases between them. The CDR3 runs to 14 residues. The germline gives CDR1 MDHEN, CDR2 SYDVKM. CDR3 amino acids: CASSTDREEETQYF. Written as DNA, the CDR3 is TGTGCCAGCAGTACCGACAGGGAGGAAGAGACCCAGTACTTC.

The rearrangement joins TRBV4-3 to TRBJ1-5; the D gene is possibly TRBD1 (6 bases). Germline V lookup: CDR1 LGHNA, CDR2 YSLEER. V lost 4 bases and J 3 bases, leaving 7 bases between the germline ends. The CDR3 contains 13 residues. CDR3 region: CASSPGHNQPQHF. DNA of the CDR3: TGCGCCAGCAGCCCGGGACACAATCAGCCCCAGCATTTT.

The rearrangement uses TRBV7-9 and TRBJ1-2; tentative D call: TRBD1 (6 bases). The germline gives CDR1 SEHNR, CDR2 FQNEAQ (reference sequence). This CDR3 has 16 amino acids. V was shortened by 4 bases and J by 4 bases, with 19 bases between the two germline ends. The CDR3 sequence: CASSSTLEDSVYGYTF. In DNA form, the CDR3 reads TGTGCCAGCAGCTCCACCCTCGAGGACAGTGTCTATGGCTACACCTTC.

The genes are TRBV7-9 and TRBJ2-7; TRBD1 agrees at 8 bases. CDR3 length: 15 residues. The germline gives CDR1 SEHNR, CDR2 FQNEAQ (reference sequence). Trimming removed 5 bases from V and 0 bases from J; junction bases left unmatched: 6. The CDR3 nucleotides read TGTGCCAGCAGCCATCGGGACAGGAGCTCCTACGAGCAGTACTTC. Its translation is CASSHRDRSSYEQYF.

This chain links TRBV27 with TRBJ1-5, with D perhaps TRBD1 (6 bases). Trimming cost V 6 bases and J 4 bases, with 19 bases left between them. The CDR3 totals 16 residues. Germline V lookup: CDR1 MNHEY, CDR2 SMNVEV (reference sequence). Written as DNA, the CDR3 is TGTGCCAGCAGCCCAACCCGGGACACCAGGAATCAGCCCCAGCATTTT. Amino acids: CASSPTRDTRNQPQHF.

In this sample, this clone turned up a few times. The V and J genes are TRBV9 and TRBJ2-2, with D unclear. This CDR3 comprises 12 residues. V shed 3 bases and J shed 3 bases, with 3 bases lying between them. Germline V gene lookup returns CDR1 SGDLS and CDR2 YYNGEE. The CDR3 loop is CASSAYTGELFF. Here the CDR3 DNA reads TGTGCCAGCAGCGCCTACACCGGGGAGCTGTTTTTT.

The V call is TRBV10-3, the J call TRBJ1-1; no firm D call. Trimming took off 4 bases at V and 0 bases at J, with 9 bases between the two ends. The germline CDR1 and CDR2 sequences are ENHRY and SYGVKD. The CDR3 sequence is 14 residues long. CDR3 DNA sequence: TGTGCCATCAGTGGGGCAGCCATGAACACTGAAGCTTTCTTT. It translates to CAISGAAMNTEAFF.

The chain uses TRBV30 and TRBJ2-3; 9 bases agree with TRBD2. CDR3 size: 14 residues. Germline V CDR1 and CDR2: GTSNPN, SVGIG (reference sequence). V lost 4 bases and J lost 4; bases outside the gene matches: 6. The CDR3 loop reads CAWKRLAASDTQYF. The DNA of the CDR3 is TGTGCCTGGAAAAGACTAGCGGCTTCAGATACGCAGTATTTT. The variable domain in full, completed from reference TRBV30 and TRBJ2-3, reads SQTIHQWPATLVQPVGSPLSLECTVEGTSNPNLYWYRQAAGRGLQLLFYSVGIGQISSEVPQNLSASRPQDRQFILSSKKLLLSDSGFYLCAWKRLAASDTQYFGPGTRLTVL.

This chain connects TRBV4-2 to TRBJ1-5; tentatively, D is TRBD1 (6 bases). CDR1 and CDR2 from the germline V gene are LGHNA and YNFKEQ. Trimming pared 2 bases from V and 2 bases from J, leaving 10 bases between. The CDR3 runs to 15 residues. CDR3 sequence: CASSQTGRGNQPQHF. The CDR3 DNA sequence: TGTGCCAGCAGCCAAACAGGGAGGGGCAATCAGCCCCAGCATTTT.

There are a few counts of this clone. CDR3 nucleotide sequence: TGTGCCAGCAGTGTTAGGACAGGGGGGACCGGGGAGCTGTTTTTT. Residues: CASSVRTGGTGELFF. The V gene is TRBV2, the J gene TRBJ2-2; 10 nucleotides agree with TRBD1. CDR3 length: 15 residues. V shed 4 bases and J 5 bases; nucleotides not matched to a gene: 4. From germline, CDR1 is SNHLY and CDR2 FYNNEI. Based on the CDR3 plus reference TRBV2 and TRBJ2-2, the full variable domain is EPEVTQTPSHQVTQMGQEVILRCVPISNHLYFYWYRQILGQKVEFLVSFYNNEISEKSEIFDDQFSVERPDGSNFTLKIRSTKLEDSAMYFCASSVRTGGTGELFFGEGSRLTVL.

The CDR3 reads CASSNQTSGPTDTQYF. The CDR3 bases are TGCGCCAGCAGCAACCAGACTAGCGGACCCACAGATACGCAGTATTTT. V is TRBV5-1 and J is TRBJ2-3, with 9 bases matching TRBD2. From germline, CDR1 is SGHRS and CDR2 YFSETQ. With 4 bases clipped from V and 2 bases from J, the junction kept 8 bases outside the gene matches. This CDR3 comprises 16 residues.